This entry lists 5 T cell receptor beta chains sequenced from one sample in a study of T cells after yellow fever vaccination. MiXCR, applied by TCRdb to the 5' RACE reads, yields one record per CDR3 protein. The sample gives some 340,000 distinct CDR3 sequences, about 10% of which show up once; about 3% is in the top ten. Sequencing was performed on CD4+ T cells sorted from PBMCs, taken 45 days after the yellow fever booster vaccination. The receptors derive from a man between 18 and 29 years old who received the YFV17D yellow fever vaccine.

This clonotype was observed at least ten times. The gene calls are TRBV2 and TRBJ2-7; unclear D gene. V was clipped by 0 bases and J by 0 bases, with 9 bases between them. CDR1 is SNHLY, CDR2 FYNNEI, per germline. This CDR3 spans 15 amino acids. CDR3 protein: CASSEAGFSSYEQYF. DNA for the CDR3: TGTGCCAGCAGTGAAGCAGGCTTTTCCTCCTACGAGCAGTACTTC.

This clonotype was seen a handful of times. The gene calls are TRBV3-1 and TRBJ2-1; a possible D gene is TRBD1 (5 bases). CDR3 length equals 15 residues. V lost 1 base, J lost 6 bases, and 13 bases lay in between. Looked up from germline, CDR1 is LGHDT and CDR2 is YNNKEL (reference sequence). The CDR3 protein is CASSQGGGPRNEQFF. The CDR3 nucleotides read TGTGCCAGCAGCCAAGGGGGCGGCCCCCGCAATGAGCAGTTCTTC.

The gene calls are TRBV7-8 and TRBJ2-5; D is perhaps TRBD1 or TRBD2 (5 bases each). This CDR3 comprises 15 residues. Germline values: CDR1 SGHVS, CDR2 FQNEAQ. Trimming took off 5 bases at V and 5 bases at J, with 18 bases between the two ends. The CDR3 DNA reads as TGTGCCAGCAGCCGCCGGGACCCCGGGGTGGAGACCCAGTACTTC. It encodes CASSRRDPGVETQYF.

This clonotype has ten or more counts. The chain combines TRBV12-3 or TRBV12-4 with TRBJ1-5, with a tentative D call TRBD1 (6 bases). Trimming removed 8 bases from V and 5 bases from J, with 16 bases in between. The CDR3 length is 14 residues. The CDR3 DNA follows: TGTGCCAGCGCCTTACAGGAGGGGGATCAGCCCCAGCATTTT. It yields the protein CASALQEGDQPQHF.

The DNA for the CDR3 is TGTGCCAGCAGCCCCCGCGAGAATGGTAATTCACCCCTCCACTTT. It codes for CASSPRENGNSPLHF. V is TRBV12-3 or TRBV12-4 and J is TRBJ1-6, with D unresolved. The CDR3 has 15 amino acids. The germline V and J ends were trimmed by 6 bases and 6 bases, with 15 bases remaining between them.